Listed here are 8 T cell receptor beta chains from one sample, sequenced in a study of shared clonotypes between healthy human individuals. This table comes from immunoSEQ multiplex PCR, and its TCRdb copy is limited to in-frame clones, with some not included. The sample contains hundreds of thousands of clones, roughly 98% of which appear only once. Positively selected for CCR7, the CD45RO-negative cells used as naive CD8 cells excluded terminally differentiated effector memory CD45RA+ cells. The material sequenced was naive CD8+ T cells sorted from blood. The receptors stem from a man aged 25-40 years in good health.

V and J are TRBV10-3 and TRBJ2-7; D perhaps matches TRBD1 (5 bases). V lost 2 bases, J lost 1 base, and 12 bases lay in between. Germline CDR1 ENHRY, CDR2 SYGVKD. There are 15 residues in the CDR3. The CDR3 is CAISEPPQGSYEQYF. The CDR3 region has the DNA TGTGCCATCAGTGAGCCCCCGCAGGGTTCCTACGAGCAGTACTTC.

The sample holds one count of this clone. The rearrangement uses TRBV28 and TRBJ2-5, with TRBD1 as a possible D gene (6 bases). Germline V lookup: CDR1 MDHEN, CDR2 SYDVKM. Trimming took off 5 bases at V and 3 bases at J, with 10 bases between the two ends. The length of the CDR3 is 13 residues. The CDR3 loop reads CASSPQGKETQYF. The CDR3, as DNA: TGTGCCAGCAGTCCCCAGGGGAAAGAGACCCAGTACTTC.

The chain uses TRBV7-9 and TRBJ1-1, with 12 bases matching TRBD1. V trimming: 5 bases; J trimming: 0 bases; junction bases outside the gene matches: 4. The CDR3 totals 16 residues. Germline V gene sequence: CDR1 SEHNR, CDR2 FQNEAQ (reference sequence). CDR3 protein: CASSPGTGGLNTEAFF. The CDR3 DNA reads TGTGCCAGCAGCCCGGGGACAGGGGGCTTGAACACTGAAGCTTTCTTT.

The chain links TRBV30 to TRBJ2-5, with TRBD1 matching 7 bases. Trimming at V came to 1 base and at J to 1 base, leaving 9 bases not matched to a gene. The germline gives CDR1 GTSNPN, CDR2 SVGIG (reference sequence). The CDR3 is made up of 16 amino acids. CDR3 bases: TGTGCCTGGAGTGATGGGCAGGGGGATTTCCAAGAGACCCAGTACTTC. This encodes CAWSDGQGDFQETQYF.

This clone was seen a single time. The chain carries TRBV7-8 and TRBJ2-2; tentative D call: TRBD2 (5 bases). CDR3 length: 17 residues. Germline-derived CDR1 and CDR2 are SGHVS and FQNEAQ. V was clipped by 5 bases and J by 7 bases, with 23 bases between them. CDR3 in amino acids: CASSPQDYPSSDGELFF. As DNA, the CDR3 is TGTGCCAGCAGCCCCCAAGACTACCCGTCCTCTGACGGGGAGCTGTTTTTT.

This clone was detected once. This chain links TRBV9 with TRBJ2-3, with a possible D match to TRBD1 (6 bases). Germline values: CDR1 SGDLS, CDR2 YYNGEE. This CDR3 comprises 15 residues. The V end was cut by 2 bases, the J end by 1 base, with 11 bases between. The DNA for the CDR3 is TGTGCCAGCAGCGTCTACAGGGCAGGCACAGATACGCAGTATTTT. It yields the protein CASSVYRAGTDTQYF. Supplemented by reference TRBV9 and TRBJ2-3, the full variable domain reads DSGVTQTPKHLITATGQRVTLRCSPRSGDLSVYWYQQSLDQGLQFLIQYYNGEERAKGNILERFSAQQFPDLHSELNLSSLELGDSALYFCASSVYRAGTDTQYFGPGTRLTVL.

The V and J genes are TRBV7-8 and TRBJ2-7; perhaps TRBD1 as D (6 bases). Trimming took off 6 bases at V and 9 bases at J, with 18 bases between the two ends. The CDR3 consists of 13 residues. The germline V gene has CDR1 SGHVS and CDR2 FQNEAQ. This CDR3 is CASRPGGGFGQYF. The CDR3 DNA sequence: TGTGCCAGCAGGCCGGGTGGGGGCTTTGGGCAGTACTTC. The full variable domain, in which reference TRBV7-8 and TRBJ2-7 provide the parts outside the CDR3, is GAGVSQSPRYKVAKRGQDVALRCDPISGHVSLFWYQQALGQGPEFLTYFQNEAQLDKSGLPSDRFFAERPEGSVSTLKIQRTQQEDSAVYLCASRPGGGFGQYFGPGTRLTVT.

This chain uses TRBV5-4 with TRBJ2-7; D is possibly TRBD2 (5 bases). Per germline, CDR1 SGHNT and CDR2 YYREEE (reference sequence). The CDR3 has 13 amino acids. Trimming left V 4 bases short and J 0 bases short, with 8 bases between. Here the CDR3 DNA reads TGTGCCAGCAGCGGAGGAGCCTCCTACGAGCAGTACTTC. It specifies CASSGGASYEQYF. The whole variable domain, remainder taken from reference TRBV5-4 and TRBJ2-7, is ETGVTQSPTHLIKTRGQQVTLRCSSQSGHNTVSWYQQALGQGPQFIFQYYREEENGRGNFPPRFSGLQFPNYSSELNVNALELDDSALYLCASSGGASYEQYFGPGTRLTVT.